Listed here are 24 T cell receptor beta chains from one sample, sequenced in a study of blood T cell repertoires in COVID-19. Libraries were prepared by immunoSEQ multiplex PCR; TCRdb keeps only in-frame clonotypes and omits some of them. The table has around 270,000 clones, 84% seen once. Sequencing was done on a sample of peripheral blood. The receptor source for this set is a man in his fifties or sixties with acute or convalescent COVID-19.

This chain links TRBV3-1 (or the pseudogene TRBV3-2) with TRBJ1-2; D gene unclear. This CDR3 contains 14 residues. V was cut by 8 bases and J by 8 bases, with 21 bases left in between. CDR1 is LGHDT, CDR2 YNNKEL, per germline (reference sequence). CDR3 nucleotide sequence: TGTGCCAGCGGCTTAAATCAGGAACGGCGCGGCTACACCTTC. The encoded protein is CASGLNQERRGYTF.

The chain combines TRBV11-1 with TRBJ2-2; D might be TRBD1 (5 bases). The germline V gene has CDR1 SGHAT and CDR2 FQDESV (reference sequence). V dropped 6 bases and J dropped 0 bases, with 5 bases sitting between them. The CDR3 covers 13 residues. This chain's CDR3 is CASRTANTGELFF. Written as DNA, the CDR3 is TGTGCCAGCAGGACAGCGAACACCGGGGAGCTGTTTTTT. The whole variable domain, remainder taken from reference TRBV11-1 and TRBJ2-2, is EAEVAQSPRYKITEKSQAVAFWCDPISGHATLYWYRQILGQGPELLVQFQDESVVDDSQLPKDRFSAERLKGVDSTLKIQPAELGDSAMYLCASRTANTGELFFGEGSRLTVL.

The V gene is TRBV28, the J gene TRBJ2-2; TRBD2 matches 11 bases. J gave up 5 bases and V 11 bases, and 4 bases lay outside the gene matches. This CDR3 has 13 amino acids. CDR1 is MDHEN, CDR2 SYDVKM, per germline. CDR3 sequence (DNA): TGTGCCGCCACTAGCGGGGGTACCGGGGAGCTGTTTTTT. Protein: CAATSGGTGELFF.

This clone was detected once. The chain employs TRBV4-1 and TRBJ1-1; tentatively, D is TRBD1 (6 bases). CDR1 and CDR2 from the germline V gene are MGHRA and YSYEKL. The CDR3 sequence is 15 residues long. Trimming pared 4 bases from V and 5 bases from J, leaving 17 bases between. The CDR3 DNA reads TGCGCCAGCAGCCCGGCCCCCACAGGGCGGACTGAAGCTTTCTTT. It is translated as CASSPAPTGRTEAFF.

The chain links TRBV3-1 (or the pseudogene TRBV3-2) to TRBJ1-2; tentative D call: TRBD1 (6 bases). The V end was cut by 4 bases, the J end by 4 bases, with 25 bases between. Looked up from germline, CDR1 is LGHDT and CDR2 is YNNKEL (reference sequence). The CDR3 totals 18 residues. The CDR3 DNA reads TGTGCCAGCAGCCGATCGCCAGGGGTACTTGGGCTTAGCTATGGCTACACCTTC. It specifies CASSRSPGVLGLSYGYTF.

This clone was seen a single time. The V call is TRBV12-3 or TRBV12-4, the J call TRBJ1-1; D remains ambiguous. With 4 bases removed from V and 4 bases from J, the gap between germline ends came to 10 bases. CDR3 length: 13 amino acids. In DNA, the CDR3 is TGTGCCAGCAGTTACGGAAGGAGCACTGAAGCTTTCTTT. It translates to CASSYGRSTEAFF.

This clone was observed a single time. V and J are TRBV5-1 and TRBJ2-7, with D possibly matching TRBD2 (5 bases). Deletions cut 4 bases from V and 0 bases from J, with 11 bases between. The CDR3 sequence is 14 residues long. The germline gives CDR1 SGHRS, CDR2 YFSETQ. CDR3 DNA sequence: TGCGCCAGCAGCCCGGACCGGGGCTCCTACGAGCAGTACTTC. Translated, it gives CASSPDRGSYEQYF. The full variable domain, its missing parts supplied by reference TRBV5-1 and TRBJ2-7, is KAGVTQTPRYLIKTRGQQVTLSCSPISGHRSVSWYQQTPGQGLQFLFEYFSETQRNKGNFPGRFSGRQFSNSRSEMNVSTLELGDSALYLCASSPDRGSYEQYFGPGTRLTVT.

The J gene is TRBJ1-5, the V gene TRBV6-1; TRBD1 matches at 10 bases. V lost 2 bases to trimming and J lost 11 bases; unmatched junction nucleotides: 18. CDR1 and CDR2 (germline): MNHNS, SASEGT. The CDR3 contains 18 residues. DNA of the CDR3: TGTGCCAGCAGTGAACGGTGGGGACAGGGGCCCTTGGTCAGATCCCAGCATTTT. Residues: CASSERWGQGPLVRSQHF.

This chain joins TRBV10-3 and TRBJ1-1; the D gene is possibly TRBD1 (6 bases). V lost 4 bases and J lost 3, with 15 bases in between. The CDR3 loop spans 15 amino acids. Germline loops: CDR1 ENHRY, CDR2 SYGVKD. Here the CDR3 reads CAISGTAVTDTEAFF. CDR3 DNA sequence: TGTGCCATCAGTGGGACAGCTGTGACGGACACTGAAGCTTTCTTT.

The chain couples TRBV6-2 or TRBV6-3 to TRBJ2-4; D might be TRBD1 (6 bases). V lost 2 bases, J lost 0 bases, and 14 bases lay in between. The CDR3 has 17 residues. Germline CDR1 MNHEY, CDR2 SVGEGT. CDR3 protein: CASSYLGTSLAKNIQYF. CDR3 bases: TGTGCCAGCAGTTACCTAGGGACAAGCCTAGCCAAAAACATTCAGTACTTC.

The chain uses TRBV5-1 and TRBJ2-3; a weak D match, TRBD1 (6 bases). The CDR3 is made up of 14 amino acids. From germline, CDR1 is SGHRS and CDR2 YFSETQ. Deletions cut 4 bases from V and 6 bases from J, with 15 bases between. CDR3: CASSEGQITDTQYF. For the CDR3, the DNA is TGCGCCAGCAGCGAGGGACAAATAACGGATACGCAGTATTTT.

This clone turned up a few times. The V gene is TRBV6-6, the J gene TRBJ1-5; 8 bases align to TRBD1. V lost 6 bases to trimming and J lost 12 bases; unmatched junction nucleotides: 7. The CDR3 is 12 residues long. Germline CDR1 reads MNHNY; CDR2 reads SVGAGI (reference sequence). In DNA form, the CDR3 reads TGTGCCAGCAGCGAACAGGGGGGGCTCCAGCATTTT. It is translated as CASSEQGGLQHF.

The V and J genes are TRBV29-1 and TRBJ2-1; 9 bases are a match to TRBD2. Germline CDR1 SQVTM, CDR2 ANQGSEA. With 7 bases clipped from V and 7 bases from J, the junction kept 11 bases outside the gene matches. The CDR3 loop spans 14 amino acids. This CDR3 is CSAEPASGKNEQFF. CDR3 nucleotide sequence: TGCAGCGCGGAACCGGCTAGCGGGAAAAATGAGCAGTTCTTC.

This chain links TRBV13 with TRBJ2-2, with a tentative D call TRBD2 (5 bases). The CDR3 consists of 15 residues. From germline, CDR1 is PRHDT and CDR2 FYEKMQ (reference sequence). The ends were cut back, 2 bases at V and 6 bases at J, with 13 bases in the middle. For the CDR3, the DNA is TGTGCCAGCAGCTTATCTCAGCGGCCCGCCGGGGAGCTGTTTTTT. Protein: CASSLSQRPAGELFF.

The chain couples TRBV7-9 to TRBJ1-4; D ambiguous. Germline CDR1 is SEHNR and CDR2 is FQNEAQ (reference sequence). The V end lost 5 bases, the J end lost 8 bases, and 15 bases lay between the germline ends. The CDR3 covers 14 residues. CDR3 sequence (DNA): TGTGCCAGCAGCCTAACACCGCCGGGGGAAAAACTGTTTTTT. Its protein is CASSLTPPGEKLFF. Variable domain in full (rest from reference TRBV7-9 and TRBJ1-4): DTGVSQNPRHKITKRGQNVTFRCDPISEHNRLYWYRQTLGQGPEFLTYFQNEAQLEKSRLLSDRFSAERPKGSFSTLEIQRTEQGDSAMYLCASSLTPPGEKLFFGSGTQLSVL.

The J gene is TRBJ1-3, the V gene TRBV15; D ambiguous. The CDR3 covers 15 residues. Germline V gives CDR1 LNHNV, CDR2 YYDKDF (reference sequence). Trimming took off 1 base at V and 2 bases at J, with 9 bases between the two ends. The CDR3 DNA sequence: TGTGCCACCAGCAGAGCTAGGGAGGCTGGAAACACCATATATTTT. Its translation is CATSRAREAGNTIYF. The whole variable domain, remainder taken from reference TRBV15 and TRBJ1-3, is DAMVIQNPRYQVTQFGKPVTLSCSQTLNHNVMYWYQQKSSQAPKLLFHYYDKDFNNEADTPDNFQSRRPNTSFCFLDIRSPGLGDTAMYLCATSRAREAGNTIYFGEGSWLTVV.

The J gene is TRBJ2-1, the V gene TRBV7-6; 8 bases agree with TRBD1. The CDR3 sequence is 15 residues long. CDR1 SGHVS and CDR2 FNYEAQ come from the germline V gene. The V and J ends lost 3 bases and 2 bases, in that order; junction bases with no gene match: 3. CDR3 residues: CASSFQGAAYNEQFF. The CDR3 DNA sequence: TGTGCCAGCAGCTTCCAGGGGGCCGCCTACAATGAGCAGTTCTTC.

The V and J genes are TRBV7-8 and TRBJ1-5; 10 positions agree with TRBD1. V gave up 5 bases and J gave up 7 bases; unmatched junction bases: 8. Germline V gives CDR1 SGHVS, CDR2 FQNEAQ. The CDR3 is 15 residues long. CDR3 amino acids: CASSPWTGGGQPQHF. The CDR3 bases are TGTGCCAGCAGCCCCTGGACAGGGGGAGGACAGCCCCAGCATTTT.

The J gene is TRBJ1-1, the V gene TRBV27, with D perhaps matching TRBD1 (6 bases). CDR1 is MNHEY, CDR2 SMNVEV, per germline (reference sequence). V lost 7 bases and J 6 bases, leaving 21 bases between the germline ends. The CDR3 sequence is 15 residues long. The CDR3, as DNA: TGTGCCAGCACCCTGGGGGGGGCGCGAAACGCTGAAGCTTTCTTT. Translation gives CASTLGGARNAEAFF.

The chain combines TRBV5-4 with TRBJ2-5, with 14 positions matching TRBD2. From germline, CDR1 is SGHNT and CDR2 YYREEE (reference sequence). The ends lost 2 bases at V and 4 bases at J; junction bases unmatched: 4. This CDR3 comprises 16 residues. The CDR3 spells CASSLGTSGRGETQYF. The CDR3 nucleotides are TGTGCCAGCAGCTTAGGGACTAGCGGGAGAGGAGAGACCCAGTACTTC.

Only a few counts were recorded for this clone. The V and J genes are TRBV7-9 and TRBJ2-3, with D hard to call. CDR1 SEHNR and CDR2 FQNEAQ come from the germline V gene (reference sequence). The CDR3 runs to 15 residues. V lost 4 bases to trimming and J lost 0 bases, with 11 bases between them. This CDR3 is CASSSNRLSTDTQYF. For the CDR3, the DNA is TGTGCCAGCAGCTCGAATCGACTGAGCACAGATACGCAGTATTTT.

This clone was observed a handful of times. The chain couples TRBV7-2 to TRBJ2-5, with 11 bases matching TRBD2. J was trimmed by 2 bases and V by 8 bases; bases with no gene match: 7. Germline lookup yields CDR1 SGHTA and CDR2 FQGNSA. The CDR3 has 15 residues. CDR3 in amino acids: CASGFRTSGQETQYF. As DNA, the CDR3 is TGTGCCAGCGGATTTAGGACTAGCGGGCAAGAGACCCAGTACTTC. Supplemented by reference TRBV7-2 and TRBJ2-5, the full variable domain reads GAGVSQSPSNKVTEKGKDVELRCDPISGHTALYWYRQSLGQGLEFLIYFQGNSAPDKSGLPSDRFSAERTGGSVSTLTIQRTQQEDSAVYLCASGFRTSGQETQYFGPGTRLLVL.

The chain is built from TRBV5-4 and TRBJ2-7; TRBD1 is a possible D gene (5 bases). V lost 4 bases and J lost 3, with 8 bases in between. Germline V gives CDR1 SGHNT, CDR2 YYREEE (reference sequence). The CDR3 sequence is 12 residues long. CDR3 protein: CASSPDSYEQYF. Written as DNA, the CDR3 is TGTGCCAGCAGCCCAGACAGCTACGAGCAGTACTTC.

The chain carries TRBV11-3 and TRBJ2-2; D is unresolved. The V and J ends lost 0 bases and 4 bases respectively, with 6 bases between them. Per the germline V gene, CDR1 is SGHNT and CDR2 is YENEEA. The CDR3 spans 14 residues. The CDR3 DNA is TGTGCCAGCAGCTTAGATGAGGCCACCGGGGAGCTGTTTTTT. It translates to CASSLDEATGELFF.